The 23 T cell receptor beta chains in this list originate from one sample, sequenced in a study of blood T cell repertoires in COVID-19. Data came from immunoSEQ multiplex PCR; TCRdb stores just in-frame clones and leaves some out. The top ten clones hold approximately 0.5% of a sample with under 200,000 clones, approximately 86% of them seen once. The specimen was peripheral blood. These receptors were collected from a man between 60 and 75 years old with COVID-19, enrolled during active disease.

Only a few counts were recorded for this clone. The chain has TRBV27 and TRBJ1-1; no firm D call. Germline V gene data show CDR1 as MNHEY and CDR2 as SMNVEV (reference sequence). The CDR3 is 13 amino acids. V shed 8 bases and J shed 6 bases, with 16 bases lying between them. Here the CDR3 reads CASGTNGGAEAFF. CDR3 bases: TGTGCCAGCGGCACAAATGGCGGAGCTGAAGCTTTCTTT.

The rearrangement uses TRBV11-2 and TRBJ1-1; 9 bases agree with TRBD1. The V gene end was trimmed by 0 bases and the J gene end by 3 bases; junction bases not matched to a gene: 5. CDR1 SGHAT and CDR2 FQNNGV come from the germline V gene. This CDR3 is built from 16 residues. This CDR3 reads CASSLDPGQGYTEAFF. CDR3 sequence (DNA): TGTGCCAGCAGCTTAGATCCGGGACAGGGTTACACTGAAGCTTTCTTT. Using reference TRBV11-2 and TRBJ1-1 for the parts outside the CDR3, the full variable domain is EAGVAQSPRYKIIEKRQSVAFWCNPISGHATLYWYQQILGQGPKLLIQFQNNGVVDDSQLPKDRFSAERLKGVDSTLKIQPAKLEDSAVYLCASSLDPGQGYTEAFFGQGTRLTVV.

Turning to this clone: The germline gene is not matched at one end of the junction; a read error may be the cause. The chain joins TRBV5-4 to TRBJ2-1, with 7 bases aligning to TRBD1. The length of the CDR3 is 15 residues. The germline V gene encodes CDR1 SGHNT and CDR2 YYREEE (reference sequence). The CDR3 protein is CASSLGQGVYTEQFF. The CDR3 region has the DNA TGTGCCAGCAGCTTGGGACAGGGCGTCTACACTGAGCAGTTCTTC.

The V and J genes are TRBV19 and TRBJ1-4; 7 positions agree with TRBD1. Germline assignment: CDR1 LNHDA and CDR2 SQIVND (reference sequence). This CDR3 comprises 15 residues. The V segment lost 4 bases and the J segment 8 bases; nucleotides outside the gene matches: 10. The DNA for the CDR3 is TGTGCCAGTAGTACCCGACAGGGAGAATACGAAAAACTGTTTTTT. The encoded protein is CASSTRQGEYEKLFF.

The chain joins TRBV19 to TRBJ2-1; no clear D. Looked up from germline, CDR1 is LNHDA and CDR2 is SQIVND (reference sequence). The V gene lost 1 base and the J gene lost 3 bases, with 4 bases spanning the gap. The CDR3 has 13 residues. The CDR3 here is CASSIALYNEQFF. CDR3 bases: TGTGCCAGTAGTATAGCCCTCTACAATGAGCAGTTCTTC.

This rearrangement joins TRBV7-2 to TRBJ2-3, with 7 bases identical to TRBD1. The CDR3 runs 19 residues. Trimming took 6 bases from V and 0 from J; bases not matched to a gene: 18. Germline V gene lookup returns CDR1 SGHTA and CDR2 FQGNSA. Here the CDR3 reads CASRPSSLRGPTSTDTQYF. CDR3 nucleotide sequence: TGTGCCAGCAGACCATCCAGTCTGAGGGGGCCGACTAGCACAGATACGCAGTATTTT.

The gene calls are TRBV6-5 and TRBJ1-1; D is unresolved. Trimming left V 10 bases short and J 4 bases short, with 13 bases between. There are 12 residues in the CDR3. CDR1 is MNHEY and CDR2 is SVGAGI in the germline V gene. The CDR3, as DNA: TGTGCCACCGAGTCAACGGGCACTGAAGCTTTCTTT. Protein product: CATESTGTEAFF.

The chain recombines TRBV29-1 with TRBJ1-2; possible D gene TRBD1, 5 bases. The V end was cut by 6 bases, the J end by 1 base, with 15 bases between. This CDR3 contains 14 residues. Germline lookup yields CDR1 SQVTM and CDR2 ANQGSEA. The DNA for the CDR3 is TGCAGCGTCCCGTTGGGGGGGGTTAACTATGGCTACACCTTC. It is translated as CSVPLGGVNYGYTF.

V usage is TRBV7-6 and J usage is TRBJ1-1; D is unclear. The germline gives CDR1 SGHVS, CDR2 FNYEAQ. The V end was cut by 0 bases, the J end by 4 bases, with 15 bases between. The CDR3 has 16 residues. DNA for the CDR3: TGTGCCAGCAGCTTAGCCCCCACGGGTGGCGGCACTGAAGCTTTCTTT. Amino acids: CASSLAPTGGGTEAFF.

The J gene is TRBJ1-4, the V gene TRBV28, with a weak D call TRBD1 (5 bases). The CDR3 contains 14 residues. In germline, CDR1 is MDHEN, CDR2 SYDVKM. The V end lost 11 bases, the J end lost 2 bases, and 15 bases lay between the germline ends. CDR3 residues: CASGETGTNEKLFF. CDR3 DNA sequence: TGTGCCTCGGGGGAAACCGGGACTAATGAAAAACTGTTTTTT.

V usage is TRBV6-5 and J usage is TRBJ2-1, with 10 bases lining up with TRBD2. Germline V gene data show CDR1 as MNHEY and CDR2 as SVGAGI. The V and J ends lost 5 bases and 4 bases, in that order; junction bases with no gene match: 2. The CDR3 covers 14 residues. In DNA form, the CDR3 reads TGTGCCAGCAGTCTAGCGGGAGTTTACAATGAGCAGTTCTTC. It translates to CASSLAGVYNEQFF.

This sequence joins TRBV3-1 (or the pseudogene TRBV3-2) and TRBJ2-7; 12 positions match TRBD2. Unmatched junction bases numbered 4, after V lost 1 base and J lost 3 bases. The germline gives CDR1 LGHDT, CDR2 YNNKEL (reference sequence). The CDR3 is 16 residues long. The CDR3 DNA sequence: TGTGCCAGCAGCCAAGGACTAGCGGGAGTCGGCTACGAGCAGTACTTC. Encoded protein: CASSQGLAGVGYEQYF.

The chain has TRBV15 and TRBJ2-1; D may be TRBD2 (5 bases). V was pared by 0 bases and J by 0 bases, with 9 bases between. Germline V CDR1 and CDR2: LNHNV, YYDKDF (reference sequence). This CDR3 comprises 16 residues. The DNA for the CDR3 is TGTGCCACCAGCAGAGAAGCGGCTTACTCCTACAATGAGCAGTTCTTC. Residues: CATSREAAYSYNEQFF.

The rearrangement uses TRBV7-9 and TRBJ2-3, with 10 bases matching TRBD2. In germline, CDR1 is SEHNR, CDR2 FQNEAQ (reference sequence). The junction had 3 bases not matched to a gene; V was cut back by 3 bases and J by 0 bases. This CDR3 region has 16 residues. The CDR3 loop reads CASSFRTSGSTDTQYF. The DNA of the CDR3 is TGTGCCAGCAGCTTTCGGACTAGCGGTAGCACAGATACGCAGTATTTT.

This clone was counted only a few times. The sample holds other DNA sequences that translate to the same CDR3. This sequence joins TRBV2 and TRBJ1-1, with D maybe TRBD1 (6 bases). In germline, CDR1 is SNHLY, CDR2 FYNNEI. The CDR3 extends over 13 amino acids. Trimming pared 5 bases from V and 1 base from J, leaving 8 bases between. The CDR3 DNA follows: TGTGCCAGCAGTCGGACAGAGAACACTGAAGCTTTCTTT. Protein product: CASSRTENTEAFF.

The gene calls are TRBV27 and TRBJ1-4; the D gene is possibly TRBD1 (5 bases). The germline V gene has CDR1 MNHEY and CDR2 SMNVEV (reference sequence). The V and J ends lost 3 bases and 2 bases respectively, with 19 bases between them. This CDR3 comprises 18 residues. This CDR3 is CASSLGTGRGTTNEKLFF. The CDR3 region has the DNA TGTGCCAGCAGTTTGGGTACGGGGAGGGGAACGACTAATGAAAAACTGTTTTTT.

This clone occurred once. The rearrangement uses TRBV9 and TRBJ2-5; 9 bases map to TRBD2. Trimming took 0 bases from V and 2 from J; bases not matched to a gene: 11. CDR1 and CDR2 (germline): SGDLS, YYNGEE. This CDR3 has 18 amino acids. The CDR3 DNA reads TGTGCCAGCAGCGTAGGAGTTGGGGCTAGCGGGGAACAAGAGACCCAGTACTTC. It yields the protein CASSVGVGASGEQETQYF. Using reference TRBV9 and TRBJ2-5 for the parts outside the CDR3, the full variable domain is DSGVTQTPKHLITATGQRVTLRCSPRSGDLSVYWYQQSLDQGLQFLIQYYNGEERAKGNILERFSAQQFPDLHSELNLSSLELGDSALYFCASSVGVGASGEQETQYFGPGTRLLVL.

The chain uses TRBV6-5 and TRBJ1-5; D uncertain. V was trimmed by 8 bases and J by 0 bases, leaving 8 bases between them. The CDR3 runs to 13 residues. Germline V gene sequence: CDR1 MNHEY, CDR2 SVGAGI. CDR3 loop: CASGSNSNQPQHF. The DNA of the CDR3 is TGTGCCAGCGGCTCCAATAGCAATCAGCCCCAGCATTTT.

The chain has TRBV3-1 (or the pseudogene TRBV3-2) and TRBJ2-1; 9 bases map to TRBD1. This CDR3 has 14 amino acids. Germline CDR1 reads LGHDT; CDR2 reads YNNKEL (reference sequence). Germline trimming cut 2 bases from V and 7 bases from J; bases unmatched to any gene: 3. Here the CDR3 reads CASSQQTGGNEQFF. CDR3 DNA sequence: TGTGCCAGCAGCCAACAGACAGGGGGAAATGAGCAGTTCTTC.

The V call is TRBV19, the J call TRBJ2-1, with 7 bases matching TRBD2. Germline V gene sequence: CDR1 LNHDA, CDR2 SQIVND (reference sequence). With V trimmed by 5 bases and J by 4 bases, 5 bases remained unmatched. This CDR3 is built from 14 residues. The CDR3 here is CASSLGEGYNEQFF. As DNA, the CDR3 is TGTGCCAGTAGTTTAGGGGAGGGGTACAATGAGCAGTTCTTC. Complete variable domain (other parts from reference TRBV19 and TRBJ2-1): DGGITQSPKYLFRKEGQNVTLSCEQNLNHDAMYWYRQDPGQGLRLIYYSQIVNDFQKGDIAEGYSVSREKKESFPLTVTSAQKNPTAFYLCASSLGEGYNEQFFGPGTRLTVL.

DNA for the CDR3: TGTGCTAGTGGTTTTCGGACGGGACTAGCGGGAGTACCTAACACCGGGGAGCTGTTTTTT. Protein: CASGFRTGLAGVPNTGELFF. The chain recombines TRBV12-5 with TRBJ2-2; 14 bases are shared with TRBD2. The CDR3 consists of 20 residues. Per germline, CDR1 LGHNT and CDR2 FRNRAP. V lost 3 bases and J lost 2; bases outside the gene matches: 11.

The chain links TRBV11-2 to TRBJ2-4; TRBD1 matches 7 bases. Germline trimming cut 6 bases from V and 7 bases from J; bases unmatched to any gene: 9. The CDR3 spans 14 residues. Germline-derived CDR1 and CDR2 are SGHAT and FQNNGV. For the CDR3, the DNA is TGTGCCAGCAGACAAGACAGGGTGGGGAACATTCAGTACTTC. It specifies CASRQDRVGNIQYF. Together with reference TRBV11-2 and TRBJ2-4, the CDR3 gives the full variable domain: EAGVAQSPRYKIIEKRQSVAFWCNPISGHATLYWYQQILGQGPKLLIQFQNNGVVDDSQLPKDRFSAERLKGVDSTLKIQPAKLEDSAVYLCASRQDRVGNIQYFGAGTRLSVL.

The gene calls are TRBV29-1 and TRBJ1-2, with 12 bases lining up with TRBD1. CDR1 is SQVTM and CDR2 is ANQGSEA in the germline V gene. The V and J ends lost 7 bases and 6 bases, in that order; junction bases with no gene match: 3. The CDR3 length is 12 residues. The CDR3 loop reads CSGGTGGNGYTF. In nucleotides, the CDR3 is TGCAGCGGCGGGACAGGGGGCAATGGCTACACCTTC.